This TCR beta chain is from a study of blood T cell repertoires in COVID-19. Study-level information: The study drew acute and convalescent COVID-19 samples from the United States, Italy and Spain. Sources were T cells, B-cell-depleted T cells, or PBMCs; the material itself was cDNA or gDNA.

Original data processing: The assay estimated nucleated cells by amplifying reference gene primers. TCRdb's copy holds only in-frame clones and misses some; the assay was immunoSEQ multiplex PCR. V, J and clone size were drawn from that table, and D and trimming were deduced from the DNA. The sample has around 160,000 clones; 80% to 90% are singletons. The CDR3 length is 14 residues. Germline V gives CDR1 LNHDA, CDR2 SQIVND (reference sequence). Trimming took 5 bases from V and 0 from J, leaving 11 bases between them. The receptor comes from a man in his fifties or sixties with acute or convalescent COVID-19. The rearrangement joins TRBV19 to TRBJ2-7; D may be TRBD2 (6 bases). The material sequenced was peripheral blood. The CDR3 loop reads CASSLGLSSYEQYF. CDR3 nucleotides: TGTGCCAGTAGTTTGGGACTGAGCTCCTACGAGCAGTACTTC. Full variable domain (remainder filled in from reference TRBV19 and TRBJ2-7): DGGITQSPKYLFRKEGQNVTLSCEQNLNHDAMYWYRQDPGQGLRLIYYSQIVNDFQKGDIAEGYSVSREKKESFPLTVTSAQKNPTAFYLCASSLGLSSYEQYFGPGTRLTVT.